These 12 T cell receptor beta chains share one sample of origin, sequenced in a study of blood T cells in healthy people across ages. Using a J-beta primer mix together with a sample-barcoded 5' primer, a second PCR was run for about 6 to 11 cycles. TCRdb processed the 5' RACE reads anew with MiXCR; each CDR3 protein has one entry. The data hold about 570,000 distinct CDR3 sequences, with approximately 30% observed a single time. Sample: blood. The receptor set was obtained from a woman in her 70s in good health.

There are a few counts of this clonotype. The V and J genes are TRBV5-5 and TRBJ1-3; D is ambiguous. This CDR3 contains 15 residues. Trimming removed 7 bases from V and 1 base from J, with 15 bases in between. The V gene's germline CDR1 is SGHKS and CDR2 YYEKEE (reference sequence). DNA for the CDR3: TGTGCCAGCGGTATAAGTAACCCTTCTGGAAACACCATATATTTT. This sequence encodes CASGISNPSGNTIYF.

The chain couples TRBV4-3 to TRBJ1-6; 7 nucleotides match TRBD1. The CDR3 has 16 residues. Per the germline V gene, CDR1 is LGHNA and CDR2 is YSLEER. Germline trimming cut 4 bases from V and 5 bases from J; bases unmatched to any gene: 8. The DNA of the CDR3 is TGCGCCAGCAGCCTAGACTACAGGGGCCATAATTCACCCCTCCACTTT. Its protein product is CASSLDYRGHNSPLHF.

The CDR3 loop is CASSGQPDRGGYTF. The DNA for the CDR3 is TGTGCCAGCAGCGGACAACCGGACAGGGGTGGCTACACCTTC. The chain recombines TRBV9 with TRBJ1-2; 9 nucleotides match TRBD1. Germline assignment: CDR1 SGDLS and CDR2 YYNGEE. This CDR3 region has 14 residues. The trim removed 3 bases at V and 7 bases at J, leaving 7 bases unmatched.

This clonotype was observed a few times. The gene calls are TRBV7-9 and TRBJ1-4, with TRBD1 matching 10 bases. CDR1 is SEHNR and CDR2 is FQNEAQ in the germline V gene (reference sequence). The J segment lost 3 bases and the V segment lost 5 bases, leaving 9 bases of the junction unmatched. This CDR3 has 17 amino acids. The CDR3 nucleotides are TGTGCCAGCAGCCTAAAGGGACAGGGGTCAGCTAATGAAAAACTGTTTTTT. It codes for CASSLKGQGSANEKLFF.

This chain joins TRBV12-3 or TRBV12-4 and TRBJ1-5; a weak D match, TRBD1 (5 bases). The CDR3 has 12 residues. V was shortened by 2 bases and J by 9 bases, with 8 bases between the two germline ends. CDR3 in amino acids: CASSLLGGPQHF. The DNA for the CDR3 is TGTGCCAGCAGTTTATTGGGGGGGCCCCAGCATTTT.

The J gene is TRBJ1-1, the V gene TRBV29-1; 8 positions agree with TRBD1. The CDR3 has 15 residues. From germline, CDR1 is SQVTM and CDR2 ANQGSEA. The V gene end was trimmed by 6 bases and the J gene end by 1 base; junction bases not matched to a gene: 10. Here the CDR3 DNA reads TGCAGCGTCCACCGCCAGGGGGCCCAGAACACTGAAGCTTTCTTT. This translates into CSVHRQGAQNTEAFF.

Only a few counts were recorded for this clonotype. This rearrangement joins TRBV6-1 to TRBJ2-7; D not certain. There are 16 residues in the CDR3. Per germline, CDR1 MNHNS and CDR2 SASEGT. Trimming removed 6 bases at V and 4 bases at J, with 22 bases between. This chain's CDR3 is CASRLKPNGQLYEQYF. In nucleotides, the CDR3 is TGTGCCAGCAGGCTCAAACCGAATGGGCAGTTGTACGAGCAGTACTTC.

The chain employs TRBV20-1 and TRBJ2-1, with TRBD2 matching 8 bases. Looked up from germline, CDR1 is DFQATT and CDR2 is SNEGSKA (reference sequence). This CDR3 is built from 16 residues. The V gene end was trimmed by 5 bases and the J gene end by 10 bases; junction bases not matched to a gene: 19. DNA for the CDR3: TGCAGTGCTTATACTAGGACCGGGACTAGTTTTATGGAGCAGTTCTTC. It specifies CSAYTRTGTSFMEQFF.

The chain is built from TRBV7-9 and TRBJ1-1; D might be TRBD1 (6 bases). Deletions cut 2 bases from V and 6 bases from J, with 19 bases between. Germline-derived CDR1 and CDR2 are SEHNR and FQNEAQ (reference sequence). This CDR3 is 16 amino acids long. DNA for the CDR3: TGTGCCAGCAGCTTATATCAGGGTGGGGGGCAGGCTGAAGCTTTCTTT. Its translation: CASSLYQGGGQAEAFF.

This sequence joins TRBV6-6 and TRBJ2-7, with D tentatively TRBD1 or TRBD2 (6 bases each). Trimming shortened V by 6 bases and J by 6 bases, and 18 bases separated the two germline ends. The CDR3 is 14 residues long. The germline CDR1 and CDR2 sequences are MNHNY and SVGAGI (reference sequence). This CDR3 is CASSPGALGGEQYF. The CDR3 region has the DNA TGTGCCAGCAGCCCGGGGGCTCTGGGAGGCGAGCAGTACTTC.

A word on this clonotype: The junction departs from the called germline gene at one end, perhaps through a read error. The chain is built from TRBV12-3 or TRBV12-4 and TRBJ2-3; tentatively, D is TRBD1 (5 bases). The CDR3 is 13 amino acids. CDR3 nucleotides: TGTGCCAGCAGTCGACAGATCGCAGATGCGCAGTATTTT. Its translation: CASSRQIADAQYF.

The chain employs TRBV6-1 and TRBJ1-6; D is unclear. This CDR3 spans 14 amino acids. The germline V gene has CDR1 MNHNS and CDR2 SASEGT. Trimming cost V 2 bases and J 7 bases, with 9 bases left between them. The CDR3, as DNA: TGTGCCAGCAGTGAAAGTGGCCGGAATTCACCCCTCCACTTT. The encoded protein is CASSESGRNSPLHF.